This TCR beta chain was sequenced for a study of blood T cell repertoires in COVID-19. Study at large: Samples came from the United States, Italy and Spain, spanning acute and convalescent COVID-19.

This clone was detected a few times. Source study methods: Nucleated cell number was recorded as an estimate derived from reference gene primer amplification. TCRdb's table, derived via immunoSEQ multiplex PCR, lists solely in-frame clones and lacks some. V and J calls and clone size come straight from that table; D and trimming were deduced from the DNA. Of about 58,000 clones listed, roughly 71% are singletons. V lost 7 bases and J 5 bases, leaving 12 bases between the germline ends. Germline V gene sequence: CDR1 ENHRY, CDR2 SYGVKD. The CDR3 loop spans 14 amino acids. Sample: peripheral blood. This TCR was sampled from a human donor in a cohort sampled during active COVID-19. V is TRBV10-3 and J is TRBJ1-6; D not resolved. This CDR3 reads CAITRGIDNSPLHF. CDR3 in DNA: TGTGCCATCACGCGGGGAATAGATAATTCACCCCTCCACTTT.